This T cell receptor (beta chain) was documented in a study of regulatory T cells in long-lasting Graves disease. Broader study findings: Possibly, accuracy suffered from the small sample size. Shared public clonotypes totalled some 2,500 in persistent patients, compared with over 800 in new patients. Persistent Graves' patients showed reduced TCR diversity versus newly diagnosed patients. Peripheral blood, not thyroid tissue, was the sole material studied.

Described time point: persistent/refractory GD, antithyroid drugs over 5 years with positive TRAb. After RNA was extracted from PBMCs, the TCR library was made from it. Construction of the TCR beta libraries employed iRepertoire HTBI primers in conjunction with Arm-PCR of CDR3 regions. Each CDR3 protein is one row after TCRdb ran MiXCR on the multiplex PCR reads. The sample shows 350,000 to 450,000 distinct CDR3 sequences, 23% of them seen only once. The germline V gene has CDR1 SGHRS and CDR2 YFSETQ. The CDR3 has 15 amino acids. J was trimmed by 6 bases and V by 3 bases; bases with no gene match: 2. Worth noting for this clonotype: Its antigen is still unknown.

The chain combines TRBV5-1 with TRBJ2-2, with 13 bases matching TRBD2. This clonotype was obtained from a woman between 40 and 55 years old with Graves disease. Sample: peripheral blood mononuclear cells (PBMCs), taken when the disease was refractory, from a patient treated with antithyroid drugs. Here the CDR3 reads CASSWTSGGSGELFF. The CDR3 coding sequence is TGCGCCAGCAGCTGGACTAGCGGGGGTTCCGGGGAGCTGTTTTTT. Full variable domain (missing parts from reference TRBV5-1 and TRBJ2-2): KAGVTQTPRYLIKTRGQQVTLSCSPISGHRSVSWYQQTPGQGLQFLFEYFSETQRNKGNFPGRFSGRQFSNSRSEMNVSTLELGDSALYLCASSWTSGGSGELFFGEGSRLTVL.